The 21 T cell receptor beta chains below were found in one sample sequenced in a study of response to subunit inactivated influenza vaccine. A single record per CDR3 protein comes from TCRdb applying MiXCR to the RT-PCR reads. The sample holds some 500,000 distinct CDR3 sequences, roughly 25% seen once. Sequencing was performed on CD4+ T cells sorted from PBMCs, taken about 5 days after vaccination. Receptors were obtained from a middle-aged man who received an inactivated influenza vaccine.

This clonotype has just a few counts. The chain combines TRBV6-1 with TRBJ1-2, with D tentatively TRBD1 (5 bases). V was cut by 7 bases and J by 0 bases, with 15 bases left in between. The germline V gene encodes CDR1 MNHNS and CDR2 SASEGT. The CDR3 runs to 15 residues. CDR3 bases: TGTGCCAGCAAAACACAGGCGCCGACTAACTATGGCTACACCTTC. Translating it yields CASKTQAPTNYGYTF.

The chain employs TRBV10-3 and TRBJ2-1, with 10 bases aligning to TRBD1. The CDR3 covers 18 residues. Germline V gene sequence: CDR1 ENHRY, CDR2 SYGVKD. Losses at the gene ends were 4 bases for V and 0 bases for J; bases not matched to a gene: 9. CDR3 amino acids: CAISGRDRGESSYNEQFF. CDR3 bases: TGTGCCATCAGTGGCCGGGACAGGGGCGAGAGCTCCTACAATGAGCAGTTCTTC.

In its sample, this clonotype was seen a few times. Here the CDR3 DNA reads TGCGCCAGCAGCTTGGGAGGTAGTAGGCAGGCTCACCAGTACTTC. This sequence encodes CASSLGGSRQAHQYF. This sequence joins TRBV5-1 and TRBJ2-7; D unresolved. The germline V gene has CDR1 SGHRS and CDR2 YFSETQ. The V gene lost 0 bases and the J gene lost 10 bases, with 20 bases spanning the gap. The CDR3 spans 15 residues.

There are a few counts of this clonotype. The chain links TRBV10-3 to TRBJ2-3; TRBD2 agrees at 8 bases. The CDR3 runs 15 residues. V lost 3 bases, J lost 3 bases, and 5 bases stayed unmatched. The germline CDR1 and CDR2 sequences are ENHRY and SYGVKD. The CDR3 is CAISDRGGRTDTQYF. DNA for the CDR3: TGTGCCATCAGTGATAGGGGCGGGAGGACAGATACGCAGTATTTT.

This clonotype was observed a single time. The chain links TRBV10-3 to TRBJ2-1, with TRBD2 identical over 11 bases. Germline-derived CDR1 and CDR2 are ENHRY and SYGVKD. V shed 6 bases and J 7 bases; nucleotides not matched to a gene: 8. CDR3 length: 15 amino acids. CDR3 bases: TGTGCCATCAGCGCATTAGCGGGAGGGCCGAATGAGCAGTTCTTC. This sequence encodes CAISALAGGPNEQFF.

This clonotype turned up a few times. This chain links TRBV6-2 or TRBV6-3 with TRBJ2-1; 9 bases agree with TRBD1. The ends lost 0 bases at V and 5 bases at J; junction bases unmatched: 5. The CDR3 consists of 16 residues. The germline V gene has CDR1 MNHEY and CDR2 SVGEGT. CDR3 region: CASSYSGTGYDNEQFF. Here the CDR3 DNA reads TGTGCCAGCAGTTACTCGGGGACAGGGTATGACAATGAGCAGTTCTTC.

The CDR3: CSALPLGGASNQPQHF. The CDR3 region has the DNA TGCAGTGCTCTCCCTTTGGGAGGGGCCAGCAATCAGCCCCAGCATTTT. V and J are TRBV20-1 and TRBJ1-5; perhaps TRBD1 as D (5 bases). The CDR3 contains 16 residues. Germline V CDR1 and CDR2: DFQATT, SNEGSKA (reference sequence). V was shortened by 5 bases and J by 1 base, with 18 bases between the two germline ends.

V is TRBV10-3 and J is TRBJ2-5; D may be TRBD1 or TRBD2 (5 bases each). The V end lost 0 bases, the J end lost 1 base, and 9 bases lay between the germline ends. The CDR3 consists of 15 residues. Germline CDR1 reads ENHRY; CDR2 reads SYGVKD. The CDR3 sequence is CAISESRGSQETQYF. The CDR3 DNA reads TGTGCCATCAGTGAGTCGAGGGGCAGCCAAGAGACCCAGTACTTC.

The V gene is TRBV28, the J gene TRBJ2-2; TRBD1 aligns across 7 bases. Unmatched junction bases numbered 10, after V lost 6 bases and J lost 6 bases. Germline CDR1 reads MDHEN; CDR2 reads SYDVKM. The CDR3 totals 15 residues. CDR3 nucleotide sequence: TGTGCCAGCAGCGGGACAGTGGTGTCCCCCGGGGAGCTGTTTTTT. It codes for CASSGTVVSPGELFF.

The V gene is TRBV20-1, the J gene TRBJ2-7, with 10 positions matching TRBD2. V was clipped by 6 bases and J by 5 bases; unmatched bases: 13. In germline, CDR1 is DFQATT, CDR2 SNEGSKA (reference sequence). The CDR3 covers 15 residues. The CDR3 spells CSATELAGARNEQYF. In nucleotides, the CDR3 is TGCAGTGCGACGGAGCTAGCGGGAGCCCGTAACGAGCAGTACTTC.

There are a few counts of this clonotype. The gene calls are TRBV7-9 and TRBJ1-1, with TRBD1 identical over 8 bases. The CDR3 totals 12 residues. The trim removed 11 bases at V and 6 bases at J, leaving 8 bases unmatched. Germline CDR1 and CDR2: SEHNR and FQNEAQ (reference sequence). CDR3 DNA: TGTGCCGCCGAGAGGACAGGGCCTGAAGCTTTCTTT. Protein: CAAERTGPEAFF.

DNA for the CDR3: TGTGCCAGCTCAGTGGGGGGAAGCTCCTACGAGCAGTACTTC. Amino acids: CASSVGGSSYEQYF. This rearrangement joins TRBV12-3 or TRBV12-4 to TRBJ2-7, with D perhaps TRBD2 (6 bases). V lost 8 bases and J 0 bases, leaving 14 bases between the germline ends. CDR3 length: 14 residues.

This clonotype was seen a few times. This chain links TRBV25-1 with TRBJ1-5; D is possibly TRBD1 (5 bases). Trimming stripped 2 bases from V and 4 bases from J, with 6 bases between. Germline V gene data show CDR1 as MGHDK and CDR2 as SYGVNS. The CDR3 runs to 13 residues. The CDR3 sequence: CASSEQGNQPQHF. CDR3 bases: TGTGCCAGCAGTGAACAGGGTAATCAGCCCCAGCATTTT. The full variable domain, with the rest looked up from reference TRBV25-1 and TRBJ1-5, is EADIYQTPRYLVIGTGKKITLECSQTMGHDKMYWYQQDPGMELHLIHYSYGVNSTEKGDLSSESTVSRIRTEHFPLTLESARPSHTSQYLCASSEQGNQPQHFGDGTRLSIL.

This clonotype was detected a few times. The chain joins TRBV6-6 to TRBJ1-2; D is ambiguous. There are 12 residues in the CDR3. CDR1 is MNHNY, CDR2 SVGAGI, per germline (reference sequence). V lost 5 bases and J 2 bases, leaving 6 bases between the germline ends. The CDR3: CASSKGNYGYTF. In nucleotides, the CDR3 is TGTGCCAGCAGTAAAGGGAACTATGGCTACACCTTC.

The rearrangement uses TRBV5-1 and TRBJ1-2, with TRBD1 matching 10 bases. The CDR3 totals 16 residues. CDR1 is SGHRS and CDR2 is YFSETQ in the germline V gene. The V gene end was trimmed by 4 bases and the J gene end by 4 bases; junction bases not matched to a gene: 10. The CDR3 coding sequence is TGCGCCAGCAGCAACCCGGAGACAGGGGGCTCCTATGGCTACACCTTC. Residues: CASSNPETGGSYGYTF.

This clonotype was recorded a few times. The gene calls are TRBV9 and TRBJ2-2; perhaps TRBD2 as D (6 bases). Deletions cut 0 bases from V and 1 base from J, with 10 bases between. The CDR3 runs 16 residues. CDR1 SGDLS and CDR2 YYNGEE come from the germline V gene. The CDR3 nucleotides read TGTGCCAGCAGCGTAGGTAGCGGTCAGAACACCGGGGAGCTGTTTTTT. It translates to CASSVGSGQNTGELFF.

Regarding this clonotype: A read error may account for a junction end that differs from germline. The V gene is TRBV5-1, the J gene TRBJ2-6; D is ambiguous. The CDR3 contains 18 residues. Germline assignment: CDR1 SGHRS and CDR2 YFSETQ. CDR3 in amino acids: CASSLGTQSLSVANVLTF. CDR3 DNA sequence: TGCGCCAGCAGCCTAGGAACACAAAGCCTCTCTGTGGCCAACGTCCTGACTTTC.

This clonotype has just a few counts. This chain joins TRBV20-1 and TRBJ2-7, with TRBD1 matching over 9 bases. The V gene's germline CDR1 is DFQATT and CDR2 SNEGSKA (reference sequence). The CDR3 consists of 12 residues. CDR3: CSLRDRAHEQYF. As DNA, the CDR3 is TGCAGCTTACGGGACAGGGCCCACGAGCAGTACTTC.

This clonotype was found a few times. V gene TRBV10-3 combines with J gene TRBJ2-3; 7 bases map to TRBD2. The germline V gene encodes CDR1 ENHRY and CDR2 SYGVKD. The CDR3 loop spans 18 amino acids. V shed 6 bases and J 2 bases; nucleotides not matched to a gene: 17. In DNA, the CDR3 is TGTGCCATCAGGGCGGGAGAAGAAGGTGGGGGTCACACAGATACGCAGTATTTT. Its translation: CAIRAGEEGGGHTDTQYF.

J is TRBJ2-7 and V is TRBV27; tentatively, D is TRBD2 (6 bases). This CDR3 spans 13 amino acids. Germline V CDR1 and CDR2: MNHEY, SMNVEV (reference sequence). The V end lost 5 bases, the J end lost 5 bases, and 13 bases lay between the germline ends. The CDR3 nucleotides read TGTGCCAGCAGTCCGAGAACTAGCCACGAGCAGTACTTC. Protein sequence: CASSPRTSHEQYF.

The sample holds many counts of this clonotype. The rearrangement joins TRBV6-1 to TRBJ1-1, with a tentative D call TRBD1 (5 bases). The CDR3 is 14 amino acids. Between the trimmed V and J ends, which lost 8 bases and 3 bases, there was a span of 16 bases. Germline loops: CDR1 MNHNS, CDR2 SASEGT. The DNA for the CDR3 is TGTGCCAGCTTTATGTCGACAGCTCACACTGAAGCTTTCTTT. This codes for CASFMSTAHTEAFF.